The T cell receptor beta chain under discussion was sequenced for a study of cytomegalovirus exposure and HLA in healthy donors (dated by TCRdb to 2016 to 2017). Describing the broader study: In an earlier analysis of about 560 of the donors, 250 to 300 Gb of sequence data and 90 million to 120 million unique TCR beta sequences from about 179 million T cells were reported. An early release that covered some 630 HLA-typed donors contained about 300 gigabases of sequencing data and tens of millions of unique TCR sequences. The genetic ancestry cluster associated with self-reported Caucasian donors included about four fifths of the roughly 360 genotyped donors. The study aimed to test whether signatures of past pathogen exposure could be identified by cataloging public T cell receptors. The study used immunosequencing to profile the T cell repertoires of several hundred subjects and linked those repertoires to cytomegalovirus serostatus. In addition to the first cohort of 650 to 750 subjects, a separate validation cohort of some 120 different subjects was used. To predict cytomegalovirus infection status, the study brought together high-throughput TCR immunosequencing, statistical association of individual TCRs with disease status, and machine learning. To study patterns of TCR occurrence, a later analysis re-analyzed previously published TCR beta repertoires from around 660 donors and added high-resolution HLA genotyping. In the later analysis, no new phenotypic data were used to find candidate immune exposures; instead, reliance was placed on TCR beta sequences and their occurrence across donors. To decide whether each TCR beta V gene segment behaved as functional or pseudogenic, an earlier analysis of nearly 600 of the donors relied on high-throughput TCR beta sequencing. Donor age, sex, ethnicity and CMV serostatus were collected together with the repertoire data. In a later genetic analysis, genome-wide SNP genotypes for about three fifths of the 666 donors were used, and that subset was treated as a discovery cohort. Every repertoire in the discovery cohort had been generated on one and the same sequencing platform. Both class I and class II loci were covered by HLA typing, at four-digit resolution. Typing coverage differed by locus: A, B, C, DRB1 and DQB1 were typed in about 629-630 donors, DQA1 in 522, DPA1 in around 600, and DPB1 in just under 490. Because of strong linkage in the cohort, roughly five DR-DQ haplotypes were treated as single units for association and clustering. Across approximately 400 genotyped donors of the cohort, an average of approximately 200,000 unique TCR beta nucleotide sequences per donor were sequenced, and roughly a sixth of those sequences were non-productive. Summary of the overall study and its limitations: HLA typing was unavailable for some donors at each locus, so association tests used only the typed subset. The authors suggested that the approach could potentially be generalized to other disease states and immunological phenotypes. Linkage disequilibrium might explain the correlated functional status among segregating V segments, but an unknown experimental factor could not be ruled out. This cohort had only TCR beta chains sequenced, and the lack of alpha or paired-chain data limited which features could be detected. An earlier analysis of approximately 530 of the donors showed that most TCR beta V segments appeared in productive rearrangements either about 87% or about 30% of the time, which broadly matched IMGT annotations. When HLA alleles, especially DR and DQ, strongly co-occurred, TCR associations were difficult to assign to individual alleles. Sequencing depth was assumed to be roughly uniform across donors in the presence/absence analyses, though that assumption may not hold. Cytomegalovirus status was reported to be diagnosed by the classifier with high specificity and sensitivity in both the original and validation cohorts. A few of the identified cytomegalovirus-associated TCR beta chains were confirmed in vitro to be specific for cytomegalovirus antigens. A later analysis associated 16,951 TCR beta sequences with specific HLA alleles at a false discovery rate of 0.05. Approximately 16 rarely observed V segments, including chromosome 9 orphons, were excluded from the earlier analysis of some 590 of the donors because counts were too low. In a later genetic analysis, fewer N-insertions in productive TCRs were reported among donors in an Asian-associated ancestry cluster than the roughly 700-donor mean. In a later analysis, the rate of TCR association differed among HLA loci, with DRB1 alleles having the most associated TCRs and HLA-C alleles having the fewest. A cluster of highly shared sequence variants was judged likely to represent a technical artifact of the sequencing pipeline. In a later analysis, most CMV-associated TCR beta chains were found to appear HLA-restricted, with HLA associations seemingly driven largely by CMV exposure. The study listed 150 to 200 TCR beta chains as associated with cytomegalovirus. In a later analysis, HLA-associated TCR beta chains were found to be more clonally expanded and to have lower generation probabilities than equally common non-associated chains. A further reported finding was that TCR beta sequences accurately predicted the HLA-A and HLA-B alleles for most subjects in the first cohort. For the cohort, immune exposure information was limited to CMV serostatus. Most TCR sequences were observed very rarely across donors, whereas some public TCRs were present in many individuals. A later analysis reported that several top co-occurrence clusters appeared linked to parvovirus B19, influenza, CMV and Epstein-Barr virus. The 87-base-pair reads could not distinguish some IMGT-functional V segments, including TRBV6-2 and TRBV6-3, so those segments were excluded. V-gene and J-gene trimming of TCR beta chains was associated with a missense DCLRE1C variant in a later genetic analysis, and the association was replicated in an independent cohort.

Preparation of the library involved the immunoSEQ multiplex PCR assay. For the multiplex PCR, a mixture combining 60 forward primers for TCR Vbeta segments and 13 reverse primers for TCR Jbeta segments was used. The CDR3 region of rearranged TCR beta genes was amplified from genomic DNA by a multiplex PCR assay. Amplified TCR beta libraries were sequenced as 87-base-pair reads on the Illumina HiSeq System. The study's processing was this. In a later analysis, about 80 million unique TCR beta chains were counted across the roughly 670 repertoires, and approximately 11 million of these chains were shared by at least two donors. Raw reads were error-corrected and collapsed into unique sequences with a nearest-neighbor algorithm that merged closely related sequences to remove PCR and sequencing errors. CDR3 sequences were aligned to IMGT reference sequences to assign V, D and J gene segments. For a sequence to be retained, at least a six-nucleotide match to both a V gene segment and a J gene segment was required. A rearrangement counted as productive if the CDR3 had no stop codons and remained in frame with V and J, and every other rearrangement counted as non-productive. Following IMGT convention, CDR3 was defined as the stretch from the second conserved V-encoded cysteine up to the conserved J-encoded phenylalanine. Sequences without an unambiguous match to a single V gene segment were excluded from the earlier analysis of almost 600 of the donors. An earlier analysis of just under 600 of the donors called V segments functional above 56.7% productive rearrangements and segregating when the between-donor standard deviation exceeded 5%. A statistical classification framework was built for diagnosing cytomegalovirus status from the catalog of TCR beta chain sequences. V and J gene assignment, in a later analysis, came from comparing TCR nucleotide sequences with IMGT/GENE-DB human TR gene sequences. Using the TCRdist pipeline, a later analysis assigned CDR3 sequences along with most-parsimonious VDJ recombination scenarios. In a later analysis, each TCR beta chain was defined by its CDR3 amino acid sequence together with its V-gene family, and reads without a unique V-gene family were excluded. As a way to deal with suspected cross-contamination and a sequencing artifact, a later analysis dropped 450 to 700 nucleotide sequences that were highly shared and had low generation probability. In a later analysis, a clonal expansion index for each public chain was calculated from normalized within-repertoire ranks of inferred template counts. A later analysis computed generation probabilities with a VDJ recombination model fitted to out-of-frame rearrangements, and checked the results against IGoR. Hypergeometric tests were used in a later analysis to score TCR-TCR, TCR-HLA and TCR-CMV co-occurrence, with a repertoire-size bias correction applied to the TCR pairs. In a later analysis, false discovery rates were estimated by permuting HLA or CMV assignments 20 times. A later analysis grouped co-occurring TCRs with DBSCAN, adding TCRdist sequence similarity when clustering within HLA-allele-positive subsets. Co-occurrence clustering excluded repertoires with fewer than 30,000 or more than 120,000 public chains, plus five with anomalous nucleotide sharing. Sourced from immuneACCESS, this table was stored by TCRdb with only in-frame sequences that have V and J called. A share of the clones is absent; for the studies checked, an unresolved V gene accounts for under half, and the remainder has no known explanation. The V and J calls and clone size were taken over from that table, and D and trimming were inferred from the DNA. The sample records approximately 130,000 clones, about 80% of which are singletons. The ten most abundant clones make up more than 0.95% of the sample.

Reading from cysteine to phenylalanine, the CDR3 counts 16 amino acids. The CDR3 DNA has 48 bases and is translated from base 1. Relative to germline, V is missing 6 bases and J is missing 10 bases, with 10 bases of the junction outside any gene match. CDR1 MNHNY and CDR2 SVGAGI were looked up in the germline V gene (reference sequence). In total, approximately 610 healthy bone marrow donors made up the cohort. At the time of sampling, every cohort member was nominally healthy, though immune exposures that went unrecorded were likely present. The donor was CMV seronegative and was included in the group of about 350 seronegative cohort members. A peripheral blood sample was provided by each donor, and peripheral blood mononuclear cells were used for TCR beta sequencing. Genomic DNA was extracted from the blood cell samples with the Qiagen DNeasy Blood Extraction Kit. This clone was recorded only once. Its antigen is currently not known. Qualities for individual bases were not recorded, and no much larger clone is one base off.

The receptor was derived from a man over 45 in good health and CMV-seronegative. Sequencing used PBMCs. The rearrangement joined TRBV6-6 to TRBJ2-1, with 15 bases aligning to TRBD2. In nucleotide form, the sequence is TGTGCCAGCAGCCGCGGGACTAGCGGGAGGCCGAGCGAGCAGTTCTTC. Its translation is CASSRGTSGRPSEQFF.